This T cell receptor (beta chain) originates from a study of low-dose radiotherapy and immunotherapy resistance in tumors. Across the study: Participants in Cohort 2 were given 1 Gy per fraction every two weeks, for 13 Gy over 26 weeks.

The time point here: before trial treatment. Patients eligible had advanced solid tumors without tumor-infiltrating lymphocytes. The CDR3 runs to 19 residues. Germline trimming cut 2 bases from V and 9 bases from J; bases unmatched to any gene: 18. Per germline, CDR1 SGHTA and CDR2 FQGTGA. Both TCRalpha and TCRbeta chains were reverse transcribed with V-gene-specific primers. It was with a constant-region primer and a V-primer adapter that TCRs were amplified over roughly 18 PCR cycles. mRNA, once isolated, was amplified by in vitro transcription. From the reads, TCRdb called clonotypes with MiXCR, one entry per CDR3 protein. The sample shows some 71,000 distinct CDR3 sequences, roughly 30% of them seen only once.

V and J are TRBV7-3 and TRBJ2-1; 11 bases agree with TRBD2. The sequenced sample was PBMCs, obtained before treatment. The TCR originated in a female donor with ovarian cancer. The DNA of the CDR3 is TGTGCCAGCAGCTTATTCCTGCGTTCGGGGACTAGCGGAGGCGGTGAGCAGTTCTTC. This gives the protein CASSLFLRSGTSGGGEQFF.